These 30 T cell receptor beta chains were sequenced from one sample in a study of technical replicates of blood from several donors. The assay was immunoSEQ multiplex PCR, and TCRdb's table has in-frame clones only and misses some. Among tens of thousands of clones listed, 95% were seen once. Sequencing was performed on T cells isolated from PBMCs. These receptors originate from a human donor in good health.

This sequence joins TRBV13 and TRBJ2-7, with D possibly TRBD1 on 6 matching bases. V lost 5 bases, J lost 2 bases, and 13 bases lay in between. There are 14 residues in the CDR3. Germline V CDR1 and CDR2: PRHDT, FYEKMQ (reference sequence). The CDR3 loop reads CASSPGDDAYEQYF. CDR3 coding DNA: TGTGCCAGCAGCCCAGGGGACGATGCCTACGAGCAGTACTTC.

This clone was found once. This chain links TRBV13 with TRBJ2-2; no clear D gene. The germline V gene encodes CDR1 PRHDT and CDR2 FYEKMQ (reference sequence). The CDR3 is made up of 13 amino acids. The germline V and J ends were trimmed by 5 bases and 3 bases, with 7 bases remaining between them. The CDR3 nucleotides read TGTGCCAGCAGCCAGGTCTACACCGGGGAGCTGTTTTTT. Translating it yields CASSQVYTGELFF.

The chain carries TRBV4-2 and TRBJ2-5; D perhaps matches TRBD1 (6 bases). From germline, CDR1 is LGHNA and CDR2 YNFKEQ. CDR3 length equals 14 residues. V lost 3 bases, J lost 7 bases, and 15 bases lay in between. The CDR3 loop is CASSHGGRGGTQYF. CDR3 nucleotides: TGTGCCAGCAGCCATGGGGGCCGAGGGGGGACCCAGTACTTC.

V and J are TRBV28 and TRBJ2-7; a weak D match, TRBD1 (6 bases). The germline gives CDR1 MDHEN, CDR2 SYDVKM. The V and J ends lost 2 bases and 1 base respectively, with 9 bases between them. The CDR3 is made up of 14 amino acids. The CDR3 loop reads CASSLRQGSYEQYF. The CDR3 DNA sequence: TGTGCCAGCAGTTTACGGCAGGGGTCCTACGAGCAGTACTTC.

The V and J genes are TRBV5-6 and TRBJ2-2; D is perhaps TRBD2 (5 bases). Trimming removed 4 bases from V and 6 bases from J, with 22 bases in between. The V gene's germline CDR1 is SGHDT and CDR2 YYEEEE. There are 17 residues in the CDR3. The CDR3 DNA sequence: TGTGCCAGCAGCCCAAAGGTTGGGGAGCGCAATGCCGGGGAGCTGTTTTTT. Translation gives CASSPKVGERNAGELFF.

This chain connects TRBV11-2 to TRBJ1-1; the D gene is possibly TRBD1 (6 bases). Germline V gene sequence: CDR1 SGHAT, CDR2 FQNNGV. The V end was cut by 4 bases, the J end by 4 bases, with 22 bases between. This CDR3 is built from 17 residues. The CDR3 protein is CASSSTMGKQGRTEAFF. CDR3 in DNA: TGTGCCAGCAGCTCCACCATGGGCAAACAGGGACGCACTGAAGCTTTCTTT.

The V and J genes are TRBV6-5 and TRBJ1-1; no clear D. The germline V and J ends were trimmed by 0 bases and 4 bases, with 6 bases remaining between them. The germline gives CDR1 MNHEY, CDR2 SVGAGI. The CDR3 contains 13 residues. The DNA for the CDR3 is TGTGCCAGCAGTTACTCCGGAGTCACTGAAGCTTTCTTT. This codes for CASSYSGVTEAFF.

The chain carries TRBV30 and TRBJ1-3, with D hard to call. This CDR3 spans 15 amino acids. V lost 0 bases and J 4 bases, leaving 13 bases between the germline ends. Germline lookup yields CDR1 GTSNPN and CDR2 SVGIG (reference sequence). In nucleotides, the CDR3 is TGTGCCTGGAGTGTCGAGGCCTCCCCGGGAAACACCATATATTTT. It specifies CAWSVEASPGNTIYF.

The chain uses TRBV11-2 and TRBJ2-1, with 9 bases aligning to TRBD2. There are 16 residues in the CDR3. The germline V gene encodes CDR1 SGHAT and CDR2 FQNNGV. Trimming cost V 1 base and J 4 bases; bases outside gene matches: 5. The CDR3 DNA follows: TGTGCCAGCAGCTTAGGGCTAGCGGGACGGTACAATGAGCAGTTCTTC. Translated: CASSLGLAGRYNEQFF.

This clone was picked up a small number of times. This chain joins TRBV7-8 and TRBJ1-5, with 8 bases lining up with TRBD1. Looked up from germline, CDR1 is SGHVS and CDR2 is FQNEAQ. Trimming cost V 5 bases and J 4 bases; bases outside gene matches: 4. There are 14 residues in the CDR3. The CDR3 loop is CASSLRDRNQPQHF. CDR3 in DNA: TGTGCCAGCAGCCTCCGGGACAGGAATCAGCCCCAGCATTTT.

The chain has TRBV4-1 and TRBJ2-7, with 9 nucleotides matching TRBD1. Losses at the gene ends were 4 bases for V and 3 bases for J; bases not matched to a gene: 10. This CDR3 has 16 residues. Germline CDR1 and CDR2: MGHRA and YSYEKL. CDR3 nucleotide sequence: TGCGCCAGCAGCCCACCGGGACAGGGAAACGGCTACGAGCAGTACTTC. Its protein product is CASSPPGQGNGYEQYF.

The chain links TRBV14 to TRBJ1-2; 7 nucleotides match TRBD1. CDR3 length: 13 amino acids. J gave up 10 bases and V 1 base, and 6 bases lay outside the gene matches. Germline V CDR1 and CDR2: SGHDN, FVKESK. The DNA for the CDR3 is TGTGCCAGCAGCCAAGCGGCAGGGGGGACCTACACCTTC. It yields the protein CASSQAAGGTYTF.

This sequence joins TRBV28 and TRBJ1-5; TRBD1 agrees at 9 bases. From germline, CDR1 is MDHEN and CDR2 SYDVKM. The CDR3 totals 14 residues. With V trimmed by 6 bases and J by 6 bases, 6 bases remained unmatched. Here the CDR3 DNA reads TGTGCCAGCAGCCGACAGGGGGTGGTTCAGCCCCAGCATTTT. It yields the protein CASSRQGVVQPQHF.

The CDR3 DNA sequence: TGTGCCAGCAGTTTATCAGGGCCCCAAGAGACCCAGTACTTC. Amino acid sequence: CASSLSGPQETQYF. The V call is TRBV28, the J call TRBJ2-5; tentative D call: TRBD1 (5 bases). Germline-derived CDR1 and CDR2 are MDHEN and SYDVKM. The germline V and J ends were trimmed by 1 base and 1 base, with 7 bases remaining between them. The CDR3 runs to 14 residues.

Written as DNA, the CDR3 is TGTGCCAGCAGCCACGCGTCTAGCGGGGACAATGAGCAGTTCTTC. Protein sequence: CASSHASSGDNEQFF. V is TRBV6-5 and J is TRBJ2-1; 9 bases line up with TRBD2. The CDR3 runs 15 residues. The germline gives CDR1 MNHEY, CDR2 SVGAGI. V shed 6 bases, J shed 5 bases, and the junction held 8 bases outside the gene matches.

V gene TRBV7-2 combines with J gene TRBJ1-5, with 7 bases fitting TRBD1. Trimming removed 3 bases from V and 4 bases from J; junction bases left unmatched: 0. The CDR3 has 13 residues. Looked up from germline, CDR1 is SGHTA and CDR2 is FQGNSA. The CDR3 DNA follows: TGTGCCAGCAGCTTGGGACAGAATCAGCCCCAGCATTTT. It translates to CASSLGQNQPQHF.

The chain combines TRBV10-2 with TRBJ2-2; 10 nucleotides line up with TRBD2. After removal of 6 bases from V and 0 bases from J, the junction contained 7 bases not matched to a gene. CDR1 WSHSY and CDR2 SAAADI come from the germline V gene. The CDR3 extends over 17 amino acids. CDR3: CASRREREGANTGELFF. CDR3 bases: TGCGCCAGCAGGAGGGAGCGGGAGGGCGCGAACACCGGGGAGCTGTTTTTT.

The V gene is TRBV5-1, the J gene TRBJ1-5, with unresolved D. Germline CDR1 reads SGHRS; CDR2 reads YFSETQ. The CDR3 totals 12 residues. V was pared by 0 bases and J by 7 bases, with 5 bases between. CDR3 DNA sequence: TGCGCCAGCAGCTTGGATATCCAGCCCCAGCATTTT. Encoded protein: CASSLDIQPQHF.

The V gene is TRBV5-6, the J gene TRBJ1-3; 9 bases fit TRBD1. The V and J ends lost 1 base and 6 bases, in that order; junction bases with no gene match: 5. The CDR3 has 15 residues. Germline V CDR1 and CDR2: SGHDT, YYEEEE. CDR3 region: CASSLLGQGENTIYF. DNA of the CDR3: TGTGCCAGCAGCTTGCTGGGACAGGGTGAAAACACCATATATTTT.

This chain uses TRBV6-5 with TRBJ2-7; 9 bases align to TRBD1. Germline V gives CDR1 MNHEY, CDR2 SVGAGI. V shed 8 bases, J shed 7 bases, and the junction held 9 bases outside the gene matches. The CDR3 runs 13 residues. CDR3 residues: CASADRGFREQYF. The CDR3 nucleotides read TGTGCCAGCGCGGACAGGGGATTTAGGGAGCAGTACTTC.

The CDR3 protein is CASSIAIGIYEQYF. CDR3 in DNA: TGTGCCAGCAGCATTGCCATCGGGATTTACGAGCAGTACTTC. The chain links TRBV5-6 to TRBJ2-7; possible D gene TRBD2, 5 bases. CDR3 length: 14 residues. Trimming took 4 bases from V and 4 from J, leaving 15 bases between them. Germline V lookup: CDR1 SGHDT, CDR2 YYEEEE.

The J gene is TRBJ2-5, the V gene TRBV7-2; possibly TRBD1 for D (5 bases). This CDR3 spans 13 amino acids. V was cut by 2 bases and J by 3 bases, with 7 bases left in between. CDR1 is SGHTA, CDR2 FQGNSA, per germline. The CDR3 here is CASSLNRKETQYF. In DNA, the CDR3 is TGTGCCAGCAGCTTAAACAGGAAAGAGACCCAGTACTTC.

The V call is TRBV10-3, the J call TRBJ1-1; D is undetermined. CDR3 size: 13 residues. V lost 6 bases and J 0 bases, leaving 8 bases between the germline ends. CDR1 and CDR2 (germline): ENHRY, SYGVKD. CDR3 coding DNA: TGTGCCATCAGGACTCAATTGAACACTGAAGCTTTCTTT. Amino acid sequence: CAIRTQLNTEAFF.

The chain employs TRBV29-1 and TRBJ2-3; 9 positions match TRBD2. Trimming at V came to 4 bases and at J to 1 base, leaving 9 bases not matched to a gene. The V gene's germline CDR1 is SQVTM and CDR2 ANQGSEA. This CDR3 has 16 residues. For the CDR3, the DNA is TGCAGCGTTGTACGGGTTAAGCGGGAGGGCACAGATACGCAGTATTTT. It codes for CSVVRVKREGTDTQYF.

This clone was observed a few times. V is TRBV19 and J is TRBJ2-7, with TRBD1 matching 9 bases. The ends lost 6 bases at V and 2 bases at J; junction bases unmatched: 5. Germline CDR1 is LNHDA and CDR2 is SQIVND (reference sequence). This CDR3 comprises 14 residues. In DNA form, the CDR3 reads TGTGCCAGTAGCCGGGGACAGGGCGCCTACGAGCAGTACTTC. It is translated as CASSRGQGAYEQYF. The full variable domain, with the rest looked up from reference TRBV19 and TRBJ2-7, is DGGITQSPKYLFRKEGQNVTLSCEQNLNHDAMYWYRQDPGQGLRLIYYSQIVNDFQKGDIAEGYSVSREKKESFPLTVTSAQKNPTAFYLCASSRGQGAYEQYFGPGTRLTVT.

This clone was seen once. The CDR3 loop reads CASSEKGLRKLFF. In DNA form, the CDR3 reads TGCGCCAGCAGTGAGAAGGGGTTGAGAAAACTGTTTTTT. J is TRBJ1-4 and V is TRBV10-1, with D tentatively TRBD1 (5 bases). The CDR3 length is 13 residues. CDR1 and CDR2 (germline): WNHNN, SYGVQD (reference sequence). V dropped 2 bases and J dropped 10 bases, with 11 bases sitting between them.

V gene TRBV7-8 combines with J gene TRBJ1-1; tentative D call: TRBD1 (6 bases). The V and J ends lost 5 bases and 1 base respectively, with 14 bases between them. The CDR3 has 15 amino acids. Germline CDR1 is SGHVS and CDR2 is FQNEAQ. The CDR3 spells CASSNLLQGNTEAFF. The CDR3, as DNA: TGTGCCAGCAGCAACCTGCTACAGGGGAACACTGAAGCTTTCTTT.

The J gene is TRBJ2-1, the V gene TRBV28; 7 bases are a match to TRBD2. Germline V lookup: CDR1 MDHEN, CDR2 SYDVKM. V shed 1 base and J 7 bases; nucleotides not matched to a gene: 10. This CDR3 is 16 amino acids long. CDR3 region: CASSLSGEGRRNEQFF. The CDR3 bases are TGTGCCAGCAGTTTATCTGGGGAGGGCAGGCGAAATGAGCAGTTCTTC. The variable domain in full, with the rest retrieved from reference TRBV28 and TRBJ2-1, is DVKVTQSSRYLVKRTGEKVFLECVQDMDHENMFWYRQDPGLGLRLIYFSYDVKMKEKGDIPEGYSVSREKKERFSLILESASTNQTSMYLCASSLSGEGRRNEQFFGPGTRLTVL.

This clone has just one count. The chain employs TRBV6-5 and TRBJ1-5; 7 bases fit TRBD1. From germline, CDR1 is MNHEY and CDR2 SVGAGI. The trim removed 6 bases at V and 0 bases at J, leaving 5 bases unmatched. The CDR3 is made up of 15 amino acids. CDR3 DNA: TGTGCCAGCAGCCGGACAGGAGATAGCAATCAGCCCCAGCATTTT. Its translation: CASSRTGDSNQPQHF.

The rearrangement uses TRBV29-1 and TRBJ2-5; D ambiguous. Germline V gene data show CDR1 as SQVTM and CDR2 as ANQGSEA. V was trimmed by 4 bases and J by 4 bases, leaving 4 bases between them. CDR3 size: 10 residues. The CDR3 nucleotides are TGCAGCGTTGCAGGAGAGACCCAGTACTTC. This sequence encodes CSVAGETQYF. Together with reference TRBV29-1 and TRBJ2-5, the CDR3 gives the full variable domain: SAVISQKPSRDICQRGTSLTIQCQVDSQVTMMFWYRQQPGQSLTLIATANQGSEATYESGFVIDKFPISRPNLTFSTLTVSNMSPEDSSIYLCSVAGETQYFGPGTRLLVL.